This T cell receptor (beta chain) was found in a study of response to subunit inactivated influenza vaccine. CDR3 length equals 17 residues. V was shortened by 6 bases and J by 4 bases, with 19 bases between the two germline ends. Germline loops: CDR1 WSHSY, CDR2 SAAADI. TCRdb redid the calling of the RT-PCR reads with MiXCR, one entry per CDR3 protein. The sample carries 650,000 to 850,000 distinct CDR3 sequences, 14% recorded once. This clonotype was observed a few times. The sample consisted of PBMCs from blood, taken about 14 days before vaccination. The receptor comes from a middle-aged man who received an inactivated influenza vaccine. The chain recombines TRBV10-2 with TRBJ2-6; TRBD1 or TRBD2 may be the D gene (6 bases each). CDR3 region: CASRGGGGPTGANVLTF. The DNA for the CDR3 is TGCGCCAGCAGGGGTGGAGGGGGGCCCACGGGGGCCAACGTCCTGACTTTC.